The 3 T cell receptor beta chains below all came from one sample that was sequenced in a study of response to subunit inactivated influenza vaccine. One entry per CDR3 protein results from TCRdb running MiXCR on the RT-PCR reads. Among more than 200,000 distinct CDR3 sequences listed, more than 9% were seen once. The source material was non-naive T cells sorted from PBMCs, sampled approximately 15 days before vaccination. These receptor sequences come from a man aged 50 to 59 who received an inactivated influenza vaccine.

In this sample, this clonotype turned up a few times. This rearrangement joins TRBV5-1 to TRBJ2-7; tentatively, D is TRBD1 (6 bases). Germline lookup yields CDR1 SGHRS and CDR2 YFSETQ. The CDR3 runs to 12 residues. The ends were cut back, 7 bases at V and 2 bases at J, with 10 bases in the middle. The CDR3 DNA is TGCGCCAGCCGGGACACAGCCTACGAGCAGTACTTC. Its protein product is CASRDTAYEQYF.

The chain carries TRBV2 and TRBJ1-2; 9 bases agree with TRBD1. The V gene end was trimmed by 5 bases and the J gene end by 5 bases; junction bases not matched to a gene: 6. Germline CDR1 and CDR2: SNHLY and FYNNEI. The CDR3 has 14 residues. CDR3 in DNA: TGTGCCAGCAGTATACTGACAGGGGGTTATGGCTACACCTTC. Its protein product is CASSILTGGYGYTF.

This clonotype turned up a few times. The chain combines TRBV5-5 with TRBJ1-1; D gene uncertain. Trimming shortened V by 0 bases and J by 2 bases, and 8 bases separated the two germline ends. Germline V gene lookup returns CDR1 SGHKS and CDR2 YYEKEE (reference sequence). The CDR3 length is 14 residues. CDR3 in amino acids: CASSLVLGNTEAFF. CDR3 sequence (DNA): TGTGCCAGCAGCTTGGTGCTGGGCAACACTGAAGCTTTCTTT.